The clone carrying this T cell receptor beta chain appeared a single time. Its antigen is unidentified. These data belong to a study of radiotherapy plus CTLA-4 blockade in lung cancer. Background on the study: Objective responses arose in around a sixth of patients, and over 25% experienced disease control.

The study treated chemo-refractory metastatic non-small-cell lung cancer patients with focal radiation plus ipilimumab CTLA-4 blockade. Sequenced by immunoSEQ multiplex PCR; TCRdb stores in-frame clones only, minus some. The data contain roughly 63,000 clones, 72% of them seen just once; the ten biggest clones take up roughly 8.7%. CDR3 length: 14 amino acids. Trimming took 0 bases from V and 8 from J, leaving 11 bases between them. Germline CDR1 is MGHRA and CDR2 is YSYEKL. General study results and limits: Radiotherapy plus ipilimumab was followed by expansion in blood of tumor-derived TCR clones. The best prediction of response reportedly came from early blood T cell clone dynamics, with interferon-beta.

The sequence derives from a human donor with non-small cell lung cancer whose response to radiotherapy plus ipilimumab could not be evaluated. The chain recombines TRBV4-1 with TRBJ1-3; weak D call: TRBD1 (6 bases). The sequencing used peripheral blood, collected from a patient treated with radiotherapy plus ipilimumab. In DNA form, the CDR3 reads TGCGCCAGCAGCCAAGAGTTGGACAGATACACCATATATTTT. Amino acids: CASSQELDRYTIYF.